The next 31 T cell receptor beta chains were all read from a single sample in a study of shared clonotypes between healthy human individuals. Method: immunoSEQ multiplex PCR; TCRdb's copy keeps in-frame clones and lacks some. The table includes about 980,000 clones, about three quarters detected once. The specimen sequenced was memory CD4+ T cells sorted from blood. As for subset: CD45RA-negative fraction. The origin of the receptors is a man younger than 35 in good health.

The chain is built from TRBV25-1 and TRBJ2-3; 7 nucleotides line up with TRBD1. V gave up 6 bases and J gave up 2 bases; unmatched junction bases: 5. The CDR3 contains 14 residues. The germline V gene has CDR1 MGHDK and CDR2 SYGVNS. The CDR3 loop reads CASRGQPITDTQYF. In DNA, the CDR3 is TGTGCCAGCAGGGGACAGCCGATCACAGATACGCAGTATTTT.

This CDR3 reads CASSPGGEYNEQFF. The CDR3 nucleotides read TGCGCCAGCAGCCCCGGGGGCGAGTACAATGAGCAGTTCTTC. J is TRBJ2-1 and V is TRBV5-1; possibly TRBD1 or TRBD2 for D (6 bases each). The CDR3 sequence is 14 residues long. The germline V and J ends were trimmed by 4 bases and 4 bases, with 12 bases remaining between them. CDR1 and CDR2 from the germline V gene are SGHRS and YFSETQ.

This rearrangement joins TRBV6-6 to TRBJ2-3; perhaps TRBD2 as D (5 bases). The CDR3 covers 14 residues. Germline lookup yields CDR1 MNHNY and CDR2 SVGAGI (reference sequence). The V gene lost 5 bases and the J gene lost 4 bases, with 13 bases spanning the gap. CDR3 sequence reads: CASSAGLAADTQYF. The CDR3 DNA reads as TGTGCCAGCAGTGCGGGCCTCGCGGCAGATACGCAGTATTTT.

This chain uses TRBV5-1 with TRBJ1-3; 7 bases are a match to TRBD1. CDR3 length equals 15 residues. The J segment lost 7 bases and the V segment lost 4 bases, leaving 11 bases of the junction unmatched. The germline gives CDR1 SGHRS, CDR2 YFSETQ. DNA for the CDR3: TGCGCCAGCAGCGACCACGGGACAGTTGTGAACACCATATATTTT. It specifies CASSDHGTVVNTIYF.

This clone was picked up a small number of times. This sequence joins TRBV10-3 and TRBJ2-7; the match to TRBD2 covers 8 bases. Looked up from germline, CDR1 is ENHRY and CDR2 is SYGVKD. V gave up 0 bases and J gave up 0 bases; unmatched junction bases: 7. The CDR3 sequence is 17 residues long. The CDR3 loop is CAISESILAGSSYEQYF. The DNA for the CDR3 is TGTGCCATCAGTGAGTCGATTCTAGCGGGCAGCTCCTACGAGCAGTACTTC.

To note about this clone: This same CDR3 is encoded by further DNA sequences in the sample. The chain joins TRBV5-1 to TRBJ2-2; perhaps TRBD2 as D (5 bases). The CDR3 is 14 amino acids. From germline, CDR1 is SGHRS and CDR2 YFSETQ. The V and J ends lost 1 base and 2 bases respectively, with 6 bases between them. The CDR3 DNA is TGCGCCAGCAGCTTGCGGGAAAACACCGGGGAGCTGTTTTTT. Translated: CASSLRENTGELFF.

The chain is built from TRBV30 and TRBJ2-2; TRBD1 or TRBD2 may be the D gene (6 bases each). CDR1 and CDR2 (germline): GTSNPN, SVGIG (reference sequence). V lost 5 bases to trimming and J lost 7 bases, with 14 bases between them. The CDR3 spans 13 residues. Here the CDR3 DNA reads TGTGCCTGGGCGGGGACAACGAACGGGGAGCTGTTTTTT. Its protein is CAWAGTTNGELFF.

V usage is TRBV5-4 and J usage is TRBJ1-4; D is possibly TRBD1 (6 bases). The germline CDR1 and CDR2 sequences are SGHNT and YYREEE (reference sequence). Trimming stripped 4 bases from V and 7 bases from J, with 14 bases between. There are 14 residues in the CDR3. Written as DNA, the CDR3 is TGTGCCAGCAGCCCCGACAGGTGGGCTGAAAAACTGTTTTTT. The encoded protein is CASSPDRWAEKLFF. Full variable domain (outside the CDR3, taken from reference TRBV5-4 and TRBJ1-4): ETGVTQSPTHLIKTRGQQVTLRCSSQSGHNTVSWYQQALGQGPQFIFQYYREEENGRGNFPPRFSGLQFPNYSSELNVNALELDDSALYLCASSPDRWAEKLFFGSGTQLSVL.

The chain links TRBV6-1 to TRBJ2-6; D remains ambiguous. Germline V gene sequence: CDR1 MNHNS, CDR2 SASEGT. V was clipped by 7 bases and J by 2 bases, with 0 bases between them. This CDR3 has 11 amino acids. The CDR3, as DNA: TGTGCCAGCACTGGGGCCAACGTCCTGACTTTC. Residues: CASTGANVLTF.

The chain couples TRBV5-4 to TRBJ1-1; the D is unclear. Germline V gene sequence: CDR1 SGHNT, CDR2 YYREEE (reference sequence). The CDR3 is 17 residues long. Trimming shortened V by 0 bases and J by 1 base, and 16 bases separated the two germline ends. CDR3 DNA sequence: TGTGCCAGCAGCTTGGATGATCCTGACACCACGAACACTGAAGCTTTCTTT. Its translation is CASSLDDPDTTNTEAFF.

About this clone itself: This specimen includes other DNA sequences encoding the same CDR3. The chain recombines TRBV10-2 with TRBJ1-1, with D hard to call. The CDR3 spans 13 residues. Germline lookup yields CDR1 WSHSY and CDR2 SAAADI. The V and J ends lost 1 base and 5 bases respectively, with 8 bases between them. CDR3 sequence (DNA): TGCGCCAGCAGTGAGTTGGGGAATACTGAAGCTTTCTTT. Protein: CASSELGNTEAFF.

The chain uses TRBV7-8 and TRBJ1-1; 10 bases are a match to TRBD1. The ends lost 4 bases at V and 1 base at J; junction bases unmatched: 3. CDR3 length: 15 residues. Germline loops: CDR1 SGHVS, CDR2 FQNEAQ. DNA of the CDR3: TGTGCCAGCAGCTCTAGACAGGGGGCGAACACTGAAGCTTTCTTT. Translated, it gives CASSSRQGANTEAFF. Drawing the rest from reference TRBV7-8 and TRBJ1-1, the complete variable domain is GAGVSQSPRYKVAKRGQDVALRCDPISGHVSLFWYQQALGQGPEFLTYFQNEAQLDKSGLPSDRFFAERPEGSVSTLKIQRTQQEDSAVYLCASSSRQGANTEAFFGQGTRLTVV.

The chain recombines TRBV30 with TRBJ2-1; 7 nucleotides line up with TRBD1. J was trimmed by 10 bases and V by 3 bases; bases with no gene match: 9. Germline CDR1 reads GTSNPN; CDR2 reads SVGIG (reference sequence). CDR3 length equals 13 residues. This CDR3 reads CAWRQGVDGEQFF. Here the CDR3 DNA reads TGTGCCTGGAGGCAGGGGGTAGACGGGGAGCAGTTCTTC. The full variable domain, in which reference TRBV30 and TRBJ2-1 provide the parts outside the CDR3, is SQTIHQWPATLVQPVGSPLSLECTVEGTSNPNLYWYRQAAGRGLQLLFYSVGIGQISSEVPQNLSASRPQDRQFILSSKKLLLSDSGFYLCAWRQGVDGEQFFGPGTRLTVL.

V is TRBV10-1 and J is TRBJ2-5, with 9 bases identical to TRBD2. Trimming at V came to 0 bases and at J to 2 bases, leaving 1 base not matched to a gene. CDR1 WNHNN and CDR2 SYGVQD come from the germline V gene (reference sequence). The CDR3 contains 15 residues. The CDR3 region has the DNA TGCGCCAGCAGTGAGTCGACTAGCGGACAAGAGACCCAGTACTTC. Residues: CASSESTSGQETQYF.

The chain couples TRBV2 to TRBJ2-2; 9 nucleotides line up with TRBD2. Germline loops: CDR1 SNHLY, CDR2 FYNNEI. The CDR3 runs to 16 residues. Trimming at V came to 11 bases and at J to 7 bases, leaving 17 bases not matched to a gene. The CDR3 loop reads CAGRQGAGGSVGELFF. In DNA, the CDR3 is TGTGCCGGCCGCCAAGGGGCGGGAGGGTCTGTCGGGGAGCTGTTTTTT.

This clone was detected ten times or more. The chain recombines TRBV18 with TRBJ2-1; D possibly corresponds to TRBD1 (6 bases). Per germline, CDR1 KGHSH and CDR2 LQKENI. The CDR3 length is 16 residues. V was shortened by 5 bases and J by 5 bases, with 19 bases between the two germline ends. The CDR3 is CASSGQPWGHDNEQFF. The CDR3 DNA reads as TGTGCCAGCTCAGGACAGCCCTGGGGCCACGACAATGAGCAGTTCTTC. Complete variable domain (other parts from reference TRBV18 and TRBJ2-1): NAGVMQNPRHLVRRRGQEARLRCSPMKGHSHVYWYRQLPEEGLKFMVYLQKENIIDESGMPKERFSAEFPKEGPSILRIQQVVRGDSAAYFCASSGQPWGHDNEQFFGPGTRLTVL.

The chain combines TRBV2 with TRBJ1-5, with D tentatively TRBD1 (6 bases). Trimming removed 9 bases from V and 4 bases from J, with 13 bases in between. CDR1 and CDR2 (germline): SNHLY, FYNNEI. The CDR3 spans 13 residues. The CDR3 is CASRGQINQPQHF. The CDR3 nucleotides are TGTGCCAGTCGGGGACAAATAAATCAGCCCCAGCATTTT.

As for this clone: Other DNA sequences in the same sample also yield this CDR3. The chain employs TRBV20-1 and TRBJ1-1; D is unclear. The V end was cut by 6 bases, the J end by 3 bases, with 8 bases between. CDR1 is DFQATT and CDR2 is SNEGSKA in the germline V gene (reference sequence). The CDR3 spans 11 residues. The CDR3 nucleotides are TGCAGTGCCGCGCGGGACACTGAAGCTTTCTTT. It translates to CSAARDTEAFF.

The chain couples TRBV28 to TRBJ2-7; maybe TRBD2 (5 bases). Trimming cost V 6 bases and J 3 bases, with 12 bases left between them. The CDR3 extends over 13 amino acids. Per germline, CDR1 MDHEN and CDR2 SYDVKM. This CDR3 reads CASSNDGGYEQYF. The CDR3 DNA follows: TGTGCCAGCAGCAATGACGGAGGCTACGAGCAGTACTTC.

The CDR3 reads CASSTTGLAYNEQFF. CDR3 in DNA: TGTGCCAGCTCAACGACAGGGTTGGCCTACAATGAGCAGTTCTTC. The chain joins TRBV18 to TRBJ2-1; 7 bases agree with TRBD1. Germline V gives CDR1 KGHSH, CDR2 LQKENI. V trimming: 5 bases; J trimming: 2 bases; junction bases outside the gene matches: 6. This CDR3 is 15 amino acids long.

Note on this clone: Additional DNA sequences in this sample encode the identical CDR3. The chain employs TRBV5-1 and TRBJ1-5; 10 positions match TRBD1. The CDR3 sequence is 15 residues long. From germline, CDR1 is SGHRS and CDR2 YFSETQ. Trimming took 0 bases from V and 4 from J; bases not matched to a gene: 1. CDR3 DNA sequence: TGCGCCAGCAGCTTGGGGACAGGGGGAAATCAGCCCCAGCATTTT. Its protein product is CASSLGTGGNQPQHF.

This rearrangement joins TRBV11-2 to TRBJ1-3; the D is unclear. The CDR3 totals 15 residues. CDR1 is SGHAT and CDR2 is FQNNGV in the germline V gene. V was cut by 3 bases and J by 0 bases, with 9 bases left in between. In DNA, the CDR3 is TGTGCCAGCAGCTTTTCTCTGAGCTCTGGAAACACCATATATTTT. Amino acids: CASSFSLSSGNTIYF.

V is TRBV28 and J is TRBJ2-3, with D possibly being TRBD1 (6 bases). The CDR3 is made up of 14 amino acids. V gave up 7 bases and J gave up 3 bases, with 14 bases separating them. CDR1 and CDR2 (germline): MDHEN, SYDVKM. CDR3 region: CASTTGPLTDTQYF. Here the CDR3 DNA reads TGTGCCAGCACGACAGGACCCTTAACAGATACGCAGTATTTT.

This sequence joins TRBV5-6 and TRBJ2-1; TRBD1 or TRBD2 may be the D gene (5 bases each). V lost 5 bases to trimming and J lost 7 bases, with 13 bases between them. Germline V gene lookup returns CDR1 SGHDT and CDR2 YYEEEE. This CDR3 region has 13 residues. CDR3 nucleotide sequence: TGTGCCAGCAGGCCTGGGACCGTGAATGAGCAGTTCTTC. This translates into CASRPGTVNEQFF.

The chain has TRBV6-5 and TRBJ2-5; 9 positions agree with TRBD1. V was clipped by 4 bases and J by 2 bases; unmatched bases: 8. From germline, CDR1 is MNHEY and CDR2 SVGAGI. The CDR3 length is 16 residues. The CDR3 spells CASSSGTGIRQETQYF. For the CDR3, the DNA is TGTGCCAGCAGTTCCGGGACAGGGATTCGACAAGAGACCCAGTACTTC.

The chain is built from TRBV19 and TRBJ2-7; TRBD2 agrees at 7 bases. CDR3 length: 15 residues. Germline V gene data show CDR1 as LNHDA and CDR2 as SQIVND (reference sequence). With 5 bases clipped from V and 4 bases from J, the junction kept 11 bases outside the gene matches. This chain's CDR3 is CASSAPGTNPYEQYF. CDR3 in DNA: TGTGCCAGTAGTGCTCCCGGGACTAACCCATACGAGCAGTACTTC.

The gene calls are TRBV28 and TRBJ2-7; 12 bases line up with TRBD1. The germline CDR1 and CDR2 sequences are MDHEN and SYDVKM. Trimming took 5 bases from V and 4 from J; bases not matched to a gene: 15. The CDR3 runs to 18 residues. The CDR3 here is CASSSSRGGTGGAYEQYF. As DNA, the CDR3 is TGTGCCAGCAGTAGTTCGCGCGGCGGGACAGGGGGCGCGTACGAGCAGTACTTC. The full variable domain, rest sourced from reference TRBV28 and TRBJ2-7, is DVKVTQSSRYLVKRTGEKVFLECVQDMDHENMFWYRQDPGLGLRLIYFSYDVKMKEKGDIPEGYSVSREKKERFSLILESASTNQTSMYLCASSSSRGGTGGAYEQYFGPGTRLTVT.

The rearrangement links TRBV5-1 to TRBJ1-6, with TRBD1 identical over 7 bases. The CDR3 loop spans 14 amino acids. The J segment lost 10 bases and the V segment lost 4 bases, leaving 8 bases of the junction unmatched. Germline-derived CDR1 and CDR2 are SGHRS and YFSETQ. The CDR3 nucleotides are TGCGCCAGCAGCGGGACAGAGTTCGACTCACCCCTCCACTTT. This encodes CASSGTEFDSPLHF.

The J gene is TRBJ2-7, the V gene TRBV9; D is unclear. CDR1 is SGDLS and CDR2 is YYNGEE in the germline V gene. CDR3 size: 13 residues. V gave up 4 bases and J gave up 3 bases, with 11 bases separating them. In DNA form, the CDR3 reads TGTGCCAGCAGCCCATCTGTGAACTACGAGCAGTACTTC. The encoded protein is CASSPSVNYEQYF.

The rearrangement joins TRBV30 to TRBJ1-1; D perhaps matches TRBD1 (5 bases). Germline lookup yields CDR1 GTSNPN and CDR2 SVGIG (reference sequence). CDR3 length: 14 amino acids. V was cut by 0 bases and J by 12 bases, with 20 bases left in between. The CDR3 spells CAWSVGRVGQKTFF. In nucleotides, the CDR3 is TGTGCCTGGAGTGTAGGGCGAGTGGGGCAGAAAACTTTCTTT.

The chain couples TRBV7-2 to TRBJ2-5; tentatively, D is TRBD1 (5 bases). Germline CDR1 SGHTA, CDR2 FQGNSA. This CDR3 comprises 14 residues. V was pared by 5 bases and J by 5 bases, with 15 bases between. The CDR3: CASSLNQGRETQYF. The CDR3 region has the DNA TGTGCCAGCAGCCTTAACCAGGGCCGGGAGACCCAGTACTTC.